This T cell receptor beta chain was found in a study of T cell repertoires in cytomegalovirus infection. MiXCR was run by TCRdb on the reads, yielding one entry per CDR3 protein. The sample has hundreds of thousands of distinct CDR3 sequences, roughly 15% seen once; the top ten hold 9.5% to 15%. The germline CDR1 and CDR2 sequences are MNHEY and SMNVEV (reference sequence). The CDR3 is made up of 13 amino acids. The V gene lost 5 bases and the J gene lost 7 bases, with 14 bases spanning the gap. Material for sequencing was PBMCs. The chain couples TRBV27 to TRBJ1-2; D is perhaps TRBD1 (5 bases). The source is a human donor in good health (CMV status not recorded). Some clones in this sample may be carry-over from other donors' samples. The CDR3 bases are TGTGCCAGCAGTCTCTCAGGGTTAGGTGGCTACACCTTC. Translated: CASSLSGLGGYTF.